These 30 T cell receptor beta chains were all obtained from the same sample, sequenced in a study of neurological immune-mediated disorders. A single record per CDR3 protein comes from TCRdb applying MiXCR to the 5' RACE reads. Found here are tens of thousands of distinct CDR3 sequences, 11% to 15% of them singletons; the top ten hold 6% to 7%. The sequenced material came from PBMCs. The origin of the receptors is a woman aged 50 to 60 in good health.

The DNA for the CDR3 is TGCAGTCCAAGGGTCAGGGGCAATGAGCAGTTCTTC. It is translated as CSPRVRGNEQFF. The rearrangement links TRBV20-1 to TRBJ2-1, with D possibly TRBD1 on 6 matching bases. The CDR3 has 12 amino acids. In germline, CDR1 is DFQATT, CDR2 SNEGSKA (reference sequence). V lost 8 bases and J 6 bases, leaving 14 bases between the germline ends.

In this sample, this clonotype turned up a few times. CDR3 coding DNA: TGTGCCAGCAGCTTAGGGCCTAGCGGCGCTAGCACAGATACGCAGTATTTT. Amino acids: CASSLGPSGASTDTQYF. V and J are TRBV7-6 and TRBJ2-3; 7 bases align to TRBD2. J lost 0 bases, V lost 1 base, and 7 bases had no gene match. CDR1 and CDR2 from the germline V gene are SGHVS and FNYEAQ. The CDR3 runs to 17 residues. Looking up the rest from reference TRBV7-6 and TRBJ2-3 gives the full variable domain: GAGVSQSPRYKVTKRGQDVALRCDPISGHVSLYWYRQALGQGPEFLTYFNYEAQQDKSGLPNDRFSAERPEGSISTLTIQRTEQRDSAMYRCASSLGPSGASTDTQYFGPGTRLTVL.

CDR3 sequence (DNA): TGTGCCAGTAGCGATCCGACAACATATGGCACTGAAGCTTTCTTT. The encoded protein is CASSDPTTYGTEAFF. The chain combines TRBV19 with TRBJ1-1, with D hard to call. The CDR3 has 15 amino acids. V lost 6 bases, J lost 4 bases, and 18 bases lay in between. Per germline, CDR1 LNHDA and CDR2 SQIVND (reference sequence).

CDR3 DNA: TGTGCCAGCCAACAGGGGGAATACAATGAGCAGTTCTTC. Translating it yields CASQQGEYNEQFF. V is TRBV12-3 or TRBV12-4 and J is TRBJ2-1; TRBD1 agrees at 8 bases. V shed 8 bases and J 4 bases; nucleotides not matched to a gene: 4. This CDR3 spans 13 amino acids.

At least ten counts were recorded for this clonotype. This sequence joins TRBV5-1 and TRBJ2-5, with D unclear. This CDR3 is built from 13 residues. V dropped 2 bases and J dropped 1 base, with 6 bases sitting between them. Germline V gene data show CDR1 as SGHRS and CDR2 as YFSETQ. CDR3 protein: CASSLLPQETQYF. DNA for the CDR3: TGCGCCAGCAGCTTACTACCCCAAGAGACCCAGTACTTC.

This clonotype appeared many times. The V call is TRBV5-1, the J call TRBJ2-3; D is possibly TRBD1 (5 bases). The germline V and J ends were trimmed by 0 bases and 4 bases, with 12 bases remaining between them. CDR3 length equals 15 residues. Germline-derived CDR1 and CDR2 are SGHRS and YFSETQ. The CDR3 spells CASSLAGQGPDTQYF. CDR3 nucleotide sequence: TGCGCCAGCAGCTTGGCCGGGCAGGGTCCAGATACGCAGTATTTT.

In its sample, this clonotype was seen many times. The V gene is TRBV12-3 or TRBV12-4, the J gene TRBJ2-3; 13 positions agree with TRBD2. J gave up 5 bases and V 7 bases, and 6 bases lay outside the gene matches. The CDR3 is made up of 15 amino acids. CDR3 residues: CASTWTSGGGDTQYF. CDR3 coding DNA: TGTGCCAGCACTTGGACTAGCGGGGGAGGAGATACGCAGTATTTT.

This clonotype came up many times. The gene calls are TRBV5-1 and TRBJ2-3; D gene uncertain. Trimming removed 2 bases at V and 0 bases at J, with 13 bases between. Germline V CDR1 and CDR2: SGHRS, YFSETQ. The CDR3 is 16 amino acids. The CDR3 DNA reads TGCGCCAGCAGCTTTTCGGCGGTAGCTAGCACAGATACGCAGTATTTT. Residues: CASSFSAVASTDTQYF.

In its sample, this clonotype was seen a few times. The chain employs TRBV5-1 and TRBJ2-7; no reliable D call. Germline-derived CDR1 and CDR2 are SGHRS and YFSETQ. The germline V and J ends were trimmed by 2 bases and 2 bases, with 11 bases remaining between them. The CDR3 length is 14 residues. CDR3 DNA sequence: TGCGCCAGCAGCTTCTCCGGGTCGACCTACGAGCAGTACTTC. It encodes CASSFSGSTYEQYF.

At least ten counts were recorded for this clonotype. The V and J genes are TRBV29-1 and TRBJ2-1; D gene uncertain. CDR1 and CDR2 from the germline V gene are SQVTM and ANQGSEA. CDR3 length: 14 residues. V was cut by 6 bases and J by 12 bases, with 24 bases left in between. CDR3 in DNA: TGCAGCGTGGCTTTCGTGGGCGCCACATTTGGGCAGTTCTTC. It codes for CSVAFVGATFGQFF.

This rearrangement joins TRBV18 to TRBJ1-5; no definite D call. CDR1 and CDR2 from the germline V gene are KGHSH and LQKENI. The CDR3 has 15 residues. V gave up 2 bases and J gave up 7 bases, with 15 bases separating them. The DNA of the CDR3 is TGTGCCAGCTCACCAACCACCGGTTTCGAACAGCCCCAGCATTTT. Protein product: CASSPTTGFEQPQHF.

This clonotype was found many times. V and J are TRBV5-1 and TRBJ2-2; no clear D gene. CDR3 size: 13 residues. CDR1 is SGHRS and CDR2 is YFSETQ in the germline V gene. Trimming took off 6 bases at V and 3 bases at J, with 9 bases between the two ends. The CDR3 DNA follows: TGCGCCAGCACCGAGCCTGACACCGGGGAGCTGTTTTTT. Its translation is CASTEPDTGELFF.

The rearrangement joins TRBV7-2 to TRBJ2-1; D not resolved. The CDR3 has 15 residues. Germline values: CDR1 SGHTA, CDR2 FQGNSA. Trimming stripped 1 base from V and 0 bases from J, with 7 bases between. CDR3 DNA sequence: TGTGCCAGCAGCTTAGTAGCTGTCTCCTACAATGAGCAGTTCTTC. Translation: CASSLVAVSYNEQFF.

Points on this clonotype: One end of the junction varies from germline; a read error may be responsible. The V call is TRBV5-1, the J call TRBJ2-7; D perhaps matches TRBD1 (5 bases). Germline loops: CDR1 SGHRS, CDR2 YFSETQ. The CDR3 spans 15 residues. DNA for the CDR3: TGCGGCAGCAGCGTGGCCGCAGGGTTCTACTACGAGAAGTACTTC. Its protein product is CGSSVAAGFYYEKYF.

This clonotype was detected many times. The chain combines TRBV20-1 with TRBJ2-5, with D possibly being TRBD2 (5 bases). The CDR3 runs 13 residues. Trimming removed 1 base from V and 3 bases from J, with 9 bases in between. Germline-derived CDR1 and CDR2 are DFQATT and SNEGSKA (reference sequence). The CDR3 sequence: CSARVGNKETQYF. In DNA, the CDR3 is TGCAGTGCTAGAGTCGGGAATAAAGAGACCCAGTACTTC.

Ten or more counts support this clonotype. J is TRBJ1-5 and V is TRBV6-4, with a tentative D call TRBD1 (6 bases). Trimming removed 6 bases at V and 1 base at J, with 16 bases between. Germline CDR1 reads MRHNA; CDR2 reads SNTAGT. The CDR3 consists of 16 residues. CDR3 nucleotide sequence: TGTGCCAGCAGCCCCAATGGACAGTTAAGCAATCAGCCCCAGCATTTT. It is translated as CASSPNGQLSNQPQHF.

This clonotype was recorded many times. J is TRBJ2-7 and V is TRBV28, with TRBD1 matching 9 bases. Germline V gives CDR1 MDHEN, CDR2 SYDVKM. This CDR3 has 13 residues. V lost 6 bases, J lost 2 bases, and 2 bases stayed unmatched. The CDR3 DNA reads as TGTGCCAGCAGGGGACAGGGCACCTACGAGCAGTACTTC. It encodes CASRGQGTYEQYF.

The table lists this clonotype with many counts. The rearrangement uses TRBV12-3 or TRBV12-4 and TRBJ1-1; D not resolved. This CDR3 has 12 residues. The ends were cut back, 4 bases at V and 7 bases at J, with 10 bases in the middle. CDR3 nucleotide sequence: TGTGCCAGCAGTTACCCATCGGGTGAAGCTTTCTTT. It codes for CASSYPSGEAFF.

This clonotype was detected many times. J is TRBJ1-4 and V is TRBV20-1; D is ambiguous. V was shortened by 3 bases and J by 0 bases, with 17 bases between the two germline ends. Germline V gene lookup returns CDR1 DFQATT and CDR2 SNEGSKA (reference sequence). The length of the CDR3 is 17 residues. The CDR3 DNA reads TGCAGTGCTAGCGAGATAAACCATCCCGCAACTAATGAAAAACTGTTTTTT. This sequence encodes CSASEINHPATNEKLFF.

Of note for this clonotype: This could be a read error, since a much larger clone is one nucleotide away. V is TRBV11-2 and J is TRBJ2-1; D is ambiguous. The CDR3 covers 16 residues. V gave up 5 bases and J gave up 0 bases, with 14 bases separating them. CDR1 and CDR2 (germline): SGHAT, FQNNGV. CDR3 coding DNA: TGTGCCAGCAGCCCACCCGTATGGAGCTCCTACAATGAGCAGTTCTTC. Translation gives CASSPPVWSSYNEQFF. Together with reference TRBV11-2 and TRBJ2-1, the CDR3 gives the full variable domain: EAGVAQSPRYKIIEKRQSVAFWCNPISGHATLYWYQQILGQGPKLLIQFQNNGVVDDSQLPKDRFSAERLKGVDSTLKIQPAKLEDSAVYLCASSPPVWSSYNEQFFGPGTRLTVL.

This clonotype has at least ten counts. V and J are TRBV18 and TRBJ2-2; D uncertain. This CDR3 spans 14 amino acids. Germline V lookup: CDR1 KGHSH, CDR2 LQKENI. Trimming cost V 4 bases and J 3 bases, with 9 bases left between them. Here the CDR3 reads CASSLTRDTGELFF. The CDR3 DNA sequence: TGTGCCAGCTCACTGACTCGGGACACCGGGGAGCTGTTTTTT.

This clonotype showed up many times. The rearrangement links TRBV12-5 to TRBJ2-1; 11 bases map to TRBD2. Trimming took 6 bases from V and 4 from J; bases not matched to a gene: 8. The CDR3 runs 16 residues. Germline lookup yields CDR1 LGHNT and CDR2 FRNRAP. CDR3 sequence reads: CASGPGTSGPYNEQFF. In DNA, the CDR3 is TGTGCTAGTGGCCCCGGGACTAGCGGTCCTTACAATGAGCAGTTCTTC.

Many counts were recorded for this clonotype. This chain links TRBV28 with TRBJ2-5, with D uncertain. Trimming removed 2 bases at V and 2 bases at J, with 9 bases between. The CDR3 spans 14 residues. CDR1 MDHEN and CDR2 SYDVKM come from the germline V gene. CDR3 coding DNA: TGTGCCAGCAGTTTAGGGCAGGCTCAAGAGACCCAGTACTTC. Protein: CASSLGQAQETQYF.

This clonotype has at least ten counts. The rearrangement links TRBV20-1 to TRBJ2-5, with 7 bases matching TRBD1. Trimming removed 8 bases from V and 2 bases from J; junction bases left unmatched: 5. CDR1 is DFQATT and CDR2 is SNEGSKA in the germline V gene (reference sequence). CDR3 length equals 12 residues. CDR3 nucleotides: TGCAGTCGCGCAGGGGGTCAAGAGACCCAGTACTTC. This translates into CSRAGGQETQYF.

There are many counts of this clonotype. V is TRBV7-2 and J is TRBJ2-3, with D perhaps matching TRBD2 (6 bases). Germline V gene sequence: CDR1 SGHTA, CDR2 FQGNSA. The CDR3 loop spans 14 amino acids. V lost 5 bases, J lost 2 bases, and 11 bases lay in between. The CDR3 DNA is TGTGCCAGCAGCCCGGGGGTTACCACAGATACGCAGTATTTT. Its protein product is CASSPGVTTDTQYF.

This clonotype was counted many times. The CDR3: CASSSGHEQFF. For the CDR3, the DNA is TGTGCCAGCAGTTCAGGACATGAGCAGTTCTTC. The J gene is TRBJ2-1, the V gene TRBV28; no firm D call. With 4 bases removed from V and 8 bases from J, the gap between germline ends came to 6 bases. Germline V lookup: CDR1 MDHEN, CDR2 SYDVKM. The CDR3 has 11 residues. Using reference TRBV28 and TRBJ2-1 for the parts outside the CDR3, the full variable domain is DVKVTQSSRYLVKRTGEKVFLECVQDMDHENMFWYRQDPGLGLRLIYFSYDVKMKEKGDIPEGYSVSREKKERFSLILESASTNQTSMYLCASSSGHEQFFGPGTRLTVL.

This clonotype was observed many times. This chain connects TRBV7-3 to TRBJ2-3; weak D call: TRBD1 (6 bases). CDR1 and CDR2 (germline): SGHTA, FQGTGA. Trimming took off 6 bases at V and 3 bases at J, with 16 bases between the two ends. The CDR3 has 15 residues. The CDR3, as DNA: TGTGCCAGCAGTGTAATAGGGGGACATACAGATACGCAGTATTTT. Encoded protein: CASSVIGGHTDTQYF. Full variable domain (outside the CDR3, taken from reference TRBV7-3 and TRBJ2-3): GAGVSQTPSNKVTEKGKYVELRCDPISGHTALYWYRQSLGQGPEFLIYFQGTGAADDSGLPNDRFFAVRPEGSVSTLKIQRTERGDSAVYLCASSVIGGHTDTQYFGPGTRLTVL.

This clonotype was observed many times. This chain connects TRBV20-1 to TRBJ2-7, with D possibly matching TRBD1 (6 bases). Germline-derived CDR1 and CDR2 are DFQATT and SNEGSKA (reference sequence). The ends were cut back, 6 bases at V and 3 bases at J, with 18 bases in the middle. The CDR3 length is 14 residues. The CDR3 is CSAERQVYRYEQYF. In nucleotides, the CDR3 is TGCAGTGCCGAAAGACAGGTTTATCGCTACGAGCAGTACTTC.

This clonotype was seen ten or more times. The junction departs from germline at one end; a sequencing error may be responsible. The chain recombines TRBV6-1 with TRBJ1-5; TRBD1 matches at 8 bases. This CDR3 region has 14 residues. The germline V gene has CDR1 MNHNS and CDR2 SASEGT. CDR3 loop: CASSEDRGKQPQHF. The CDR3 coding sequence is TGTGCCAGCAGCGAAGACAGGGGTAAACAGCCCCAGCATTTT.

In its sample, this clonotype was seen many times. V usage is TRBV10-3 and J usage is TRBJ2-5, with 7 positions matching TRBD2. The CDR3 sequence is 15 residues long. Trimming removed 4 bases from V and 3 bases from J; junction bases left unmatched: 8. CDR1 and CDR2 (germline): ENHRY, SYGVKD. CDR3 protein: CAISASPAGEETQYF. CDR3 bases: TGTGCCATCAGTGCCTCCCCGGCGGGAGAAGAGACCCAGTACTTC.